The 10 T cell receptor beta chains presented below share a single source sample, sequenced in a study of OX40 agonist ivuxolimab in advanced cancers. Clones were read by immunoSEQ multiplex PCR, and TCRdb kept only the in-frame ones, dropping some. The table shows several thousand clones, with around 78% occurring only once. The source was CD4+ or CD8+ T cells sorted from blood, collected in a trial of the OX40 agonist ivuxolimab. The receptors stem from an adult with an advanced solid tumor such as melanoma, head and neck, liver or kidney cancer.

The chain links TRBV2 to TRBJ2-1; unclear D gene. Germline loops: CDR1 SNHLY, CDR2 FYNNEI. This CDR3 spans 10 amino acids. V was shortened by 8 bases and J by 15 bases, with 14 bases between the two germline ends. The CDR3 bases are TGTGCCAGCGGGATTGGGCTACGGTTCTTC. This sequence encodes CASGIGLRFF.

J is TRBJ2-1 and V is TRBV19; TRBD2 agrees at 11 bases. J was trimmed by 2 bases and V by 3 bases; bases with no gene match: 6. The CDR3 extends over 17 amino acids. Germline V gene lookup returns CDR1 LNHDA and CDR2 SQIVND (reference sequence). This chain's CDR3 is CASSILAGGPTYNEQFF. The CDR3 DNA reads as TGTGCCAGTAGTATTTTAGCGGGAGGGCCTACCTACAATGAGCAGTTCTTC.

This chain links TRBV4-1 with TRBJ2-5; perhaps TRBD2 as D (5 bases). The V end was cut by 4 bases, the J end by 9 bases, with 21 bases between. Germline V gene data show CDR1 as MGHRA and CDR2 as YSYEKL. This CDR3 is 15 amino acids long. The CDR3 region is CASSPFEGPKRSQYF. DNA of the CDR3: TGCGCCAGCAGCCCGTTCGAGGGTCCCAAGAGATCCCAGTACTTC.

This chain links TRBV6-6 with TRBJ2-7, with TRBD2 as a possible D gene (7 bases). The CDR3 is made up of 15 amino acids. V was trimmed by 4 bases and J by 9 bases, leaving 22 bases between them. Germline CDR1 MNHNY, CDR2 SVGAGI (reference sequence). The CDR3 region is CASSSPGGGGETQYF. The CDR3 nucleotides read TGTGCCAGCAGTTCCCCCGGAGGGGGAGGGGAAACGCAGTACTTC.

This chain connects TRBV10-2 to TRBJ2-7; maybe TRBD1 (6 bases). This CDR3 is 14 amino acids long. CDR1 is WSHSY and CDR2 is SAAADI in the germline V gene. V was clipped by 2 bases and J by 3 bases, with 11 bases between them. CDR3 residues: CASSEPGQNYEQYF. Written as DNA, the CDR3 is TGCGCCAGCAGTGAGCCTGGACAGAACTACGAGCAGTACTTC.

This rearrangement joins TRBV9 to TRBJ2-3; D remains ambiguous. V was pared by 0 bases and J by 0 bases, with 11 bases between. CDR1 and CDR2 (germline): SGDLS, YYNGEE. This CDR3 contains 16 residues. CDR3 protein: CASSVESQASTDTQYF. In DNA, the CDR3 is TGTGCCAGCAGCGTAGAGTCGCAGGCTAGCACAGATACGCAGTATTTT. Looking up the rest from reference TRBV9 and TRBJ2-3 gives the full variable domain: DSGVTQTPKHLITATGQRVTLRCSPRSGDLSVYWYQQSLDQGLQFLIQYYNGEERAKGNILERFSAQQFPDLHSELNLSSLELGDSALYFCASSVESQASTDTQYFGPGTRLTVL.

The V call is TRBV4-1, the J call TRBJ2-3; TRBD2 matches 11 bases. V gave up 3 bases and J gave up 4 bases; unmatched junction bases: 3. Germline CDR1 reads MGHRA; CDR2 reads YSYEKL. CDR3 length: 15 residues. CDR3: CASSHNSGGADTQYF. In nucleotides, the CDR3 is TGCGCCAGCAGCCACAATAGCGGGGGGGCAGATACGCAGTATTTT.

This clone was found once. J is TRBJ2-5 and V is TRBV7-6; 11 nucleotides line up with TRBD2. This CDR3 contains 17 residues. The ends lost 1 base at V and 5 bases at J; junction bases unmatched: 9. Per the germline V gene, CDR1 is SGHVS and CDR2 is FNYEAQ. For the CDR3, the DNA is TGTGCCAGCAGCTTAGGGGTAGCGGGGGGGCTTCGGGAGACCCAGTACTTC. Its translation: CASSLGVAGGLRETQYF.

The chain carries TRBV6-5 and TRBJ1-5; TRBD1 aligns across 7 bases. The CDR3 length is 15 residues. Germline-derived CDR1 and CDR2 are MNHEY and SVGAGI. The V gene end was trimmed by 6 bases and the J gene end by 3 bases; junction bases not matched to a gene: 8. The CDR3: CASRESTGTNQPQHF. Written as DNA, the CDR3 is TGTGCCAGCAGGGAGTCGACAGGGACCAATCAGCCCCAGCATTTT.

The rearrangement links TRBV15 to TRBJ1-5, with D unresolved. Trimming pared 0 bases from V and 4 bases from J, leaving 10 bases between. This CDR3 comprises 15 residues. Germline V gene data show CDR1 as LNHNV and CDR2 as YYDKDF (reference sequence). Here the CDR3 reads CATSRDLAVNQPQHF. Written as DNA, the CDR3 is TGTGCCACCAGCAGAGATCTGGCAGTGAATCAGCCCCAGCATTTT.